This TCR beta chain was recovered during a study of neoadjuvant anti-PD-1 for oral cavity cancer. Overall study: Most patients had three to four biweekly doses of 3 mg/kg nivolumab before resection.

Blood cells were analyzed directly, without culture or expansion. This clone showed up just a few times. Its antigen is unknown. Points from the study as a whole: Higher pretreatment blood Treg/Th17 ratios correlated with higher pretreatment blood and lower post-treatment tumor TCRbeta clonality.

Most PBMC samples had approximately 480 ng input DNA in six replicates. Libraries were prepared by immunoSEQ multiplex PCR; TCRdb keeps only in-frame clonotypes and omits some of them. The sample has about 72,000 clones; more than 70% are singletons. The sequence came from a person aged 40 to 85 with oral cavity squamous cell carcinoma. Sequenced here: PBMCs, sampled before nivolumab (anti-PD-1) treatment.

The CDR3 spells CAIRQGGGPYEQYF. DNA of the CDR3: TGTGCCATTCGACAGGGGGGGGGACCCTACGAGCAGTACTTC. This chain links TRBV2 with TRBJ2-7; 9 bases are a match to TRBD1. Germline V lookup: CDR1 SNHLY, CDR2 FYNNEI. CDR3 size: 14 residues. The junction had 9 bases not matched to a gene; V was cut back by 10 bases and J by 2 bases.